The TCR beta chain under discussion was sequenced for a study of blood T cells in healthy people across ages. Through a sample-barcoded 5' primer and a J-beta primer mix, a second PCR was run for roughly 7 to 12 cycles. TCRdb re-called the 5' RACE reads with MiXCR, one entry per CDR3 protein. The sample holds hundreds of thousands of distinct CDR3 sequences, 29% seen once. Each sample yielded at least 6 million isolated PBMCs. General study results and limits: Age showed a roughly linear inverse relationship with TCR beta diversity per million T cells. A strong correlation was seen between TCR beta diversity and naive T cell percentage.

V lost 0 bases to trimming and J lost 0 bases; unmatched junction nucleotides: 0. The germline V gene encodes CDR1 MNHNS and CDR2 SASEGT. The length of the CDR3 is 17 residues. In its sample, this clonotype was seen many times. What it recognizes is unknown. The chain couples TRBV6-1 to TRBJ2-3, with 13 bases fitting TRBD2. The specimen was blood. This receptor was taken from a woman aged 80 or older in good health. The CDR3 region is CASSEAGLAGSTDTQYF. In nucleotides, the CDR3 is TGTGCCAGCAGTGAAGCGGGACTAGCGGGGAGCACAGATACGCAGTATTTT.